This T cell receptor (beta chain) was sequenced for a study of blood T cell repertoires in COVID-19. About the research overall: COVID-19 samples collected from the United States, Italy and Spain covered acute and convalescent phases. In each case, the material was cDNA or gDNA derived from T cells, B-cell-depleted T cells, or PBMCs.

In the authors' workflow: Estimates of nucleated cell counts were drawn from the amplification of reference gene primers. Profiled with immunoSEQ multiplex PCR; TCRdb holds only in-frame clones, not every one. V and J calls and clone size are copied from that table; D and trimming were computed from the DNA. The top ten clones hold 3.5% to 4.5% of a sample with approximately 150,000 clones, roughly 90% of them seen once. V lost 11 bases and J 2 bases, leaving 14 bases between the germline ends. The CDR3 has 13 amino acids. Per germline, CDR1 SNHLY and CDR2 FYNNEI. The source material was peripheral blood. The chain carries TRBV2 and TRBJ2-3, with D maybe TRBD2 (7 bases). This receptor was identified in a woman in her fifties or sixties with active or convalescent COVID-19. The DNA of the CDR3 is TGTGCCGGTATGCGGGGGCTCACAGATACGCAGTATTTT. Its translation is CAGMRGLTDTQYF.